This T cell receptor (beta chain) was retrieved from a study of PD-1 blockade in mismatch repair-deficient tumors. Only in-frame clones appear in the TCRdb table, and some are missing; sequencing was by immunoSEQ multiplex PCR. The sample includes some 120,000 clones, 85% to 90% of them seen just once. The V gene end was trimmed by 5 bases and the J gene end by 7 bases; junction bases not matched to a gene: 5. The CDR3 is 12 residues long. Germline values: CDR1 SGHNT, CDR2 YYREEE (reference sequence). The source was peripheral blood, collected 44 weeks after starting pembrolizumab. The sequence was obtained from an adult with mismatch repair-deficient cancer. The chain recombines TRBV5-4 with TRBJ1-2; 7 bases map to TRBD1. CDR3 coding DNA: TGTGCCAGCAGATCGGACAGGTCTGGCTACACCTTC. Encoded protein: CASRSDRSGYTF. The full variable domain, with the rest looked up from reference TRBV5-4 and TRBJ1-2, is ETGVTQSPTHLIKTRGQQVTLRCSSQSGHNTVSWYQQALGQGPQFIFQYYREEENGRGNFPPRFSGLQFPNYSSELNVNALELDDSALYLCASRSDRSGYTFGSGTRLTVV.